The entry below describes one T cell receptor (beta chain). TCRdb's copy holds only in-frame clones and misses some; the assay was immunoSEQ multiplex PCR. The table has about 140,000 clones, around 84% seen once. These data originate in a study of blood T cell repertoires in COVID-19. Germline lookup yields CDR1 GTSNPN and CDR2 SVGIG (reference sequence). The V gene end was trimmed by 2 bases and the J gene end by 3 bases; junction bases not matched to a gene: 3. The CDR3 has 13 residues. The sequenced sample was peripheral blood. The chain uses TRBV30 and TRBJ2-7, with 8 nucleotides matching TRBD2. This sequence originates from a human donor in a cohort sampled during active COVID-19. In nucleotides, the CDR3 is TGTGCCTGGAGTCCGGGGGGGAGCTACGAGCAGTACTTC. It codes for CAWSPGGSYEQYF.